Listed below are T cell receptor beta chains from one sample, sequenced in a study of blood T cell repertoires in COVID-19. The assay was immunoSEQ multiplex PCR, and TCRdb's table has in-frame clones only and misses some. The top ten clones hold 3.2% of a sample with 65,000 or so clones, 80% to 90% of them seen once. Input material: peripheral blood. The receptors stem from a man aged 45-65 years with active COVID-19. The CDR3 runs from the conserved cysteine through the conserved F or W. D genes are given only for firm matches. Clone size is given for some rows only: seen once, a few or many times, or a class if the clone is expanded.

cdr3_aa | cdr3_nt | j_call | v_call | d_call | clone_size
CASSLGRDRGYEQYF | TGTGCCAGCAGCCTAGGCAGGGACAGGGGCTACGAGCAGTACTTC | TRBJ2-7 | TRBV7-8 | TRBD1 | NA
CASSPRSSGSVTDTQYF | TGTGCCAGCAGCCCCCGTAGTAGCGGGAGTGTTACAGATACGCAGTATTTT | TRBJ2-3 | TRBV9 | TRBD2 | NA
CASSTPGQEDEQYF | TGTGCCAGCAGCACCCCGGGACAAGAAGACGAGCAGTACTTC | TRBJ2-7 | TRBV6-5 | NA | NA
CASSDLAGGTGELFF | TGTGCCAGCAGCGATCTAGCGGGAGGGACCGGGGAGCTGTTTTTT | TRBJ2-2 | TRBV9 | TRBD2 | NA
CASSLDSRAGGSYNEQFF | TGTGCCAGCAGCTTAGATTCTCGAGCGGGAGGGTCCTACAATGAGCAGTTCTTC | TRBJ2-1 | TRBV11-3 | TRBD2 | NA
CARPGRQPGEGYTF | TGCGCCCGCCCAGGGAGACAGCCAGGGGAAGGCTACACCTTC | TRBJ1-2 | TRBV10-1 | NA | NA
CASSPGQGGIEAFF | TGTGCCAGCTCACCTGGACAGGGGGGGATTGAAGCTTTCTTT | TRBJ1-1 | TRBV18 | TRBD1 | NA
CASSPLRGRSEQYF | TGCGCCAGCAGCCCACTTAGGGGGCGAAGCGAGCAGTACTTC | TRBJ2-7 | TRBV5-1 | TRBD1 | NA
CASSHRQALNTEAFF | TGTGCCAGCAGTCATCGACAGGCCTTGAACACTGAAGCTTTCTTT | TRBJ1-1 | TRBV5-6 | NA | NA
CASSLGSPGYEQYF | TGCGCCAGCAGCTTGGGGTCCCCAGGTTACGAGCAGTACTTC | TRBJ2-7 | TRBV5-1 | NA | NA
CASSPRTSGGADTQYF | TGTGCCAGCAGCCCTCGGACTAGCGGGGGGGCAGATACGCAGTATTTT | TRBJ2-3 | TRBV7-3 | TRBD2 | once
CASNPPVSPYEQYF | TGTGCCAGCAACCCGCCAGTATCCCCGTACGAGCAGTACTTC | TRBJ2-7 | TRBV11-2 | NA | NA
CASSLRGPLGQGYQETQYF | TGTGCCAGCAGCTTAAGAGGCCCCTTAGGACAGGGGTACCAAGAGACCCAGTACTTC | TRBJ2-5 | TRBV7-3 | TRBD1 | NA
CASSRSSAGGAQYF | TGTGCCAGCAGCCGTTCCTCAGCGGGGGGGGCGCAGTATTTT | TRBJ2-3 | TRBV3-1/TRBV3-2 | TRBD2 | NA
CATRGTSGAWDEQFF | TGTGCCACCAGGGGAACTAGCGGAGCCTGGGATGAGCAGTTCTTC | TRBJ2-1 | TRBV24-1 | TRBD2 | NA
CASSQLAGRNEQYF | TGTGCCAGTAGCCAACTAGCGGGGCGGAACGAGCAGTACTTC | TRBJ2-7 | TRBV19 | TRBD2 | NA
CASRMGASGRAPGNEQFF | TGTGCAAGTCGCATGGGGGCAAGCGGGAGGGCCCCGGGCAATGAGCAGTTCTTC | TRBJ2-1 | TRBV12-2 | NA | NA
CASGHRDRDGNEQYF | TGTGCCAGCGGACACCGGGACAGGGACGGGAACGAGCAGTACTTC | TRBJ2-7 | TRBV7-8 | TRBD1 | once
CASAGQGYEQYF | TGCGCCAGCGCGGGACAGGGCTACGAGCAGTACTTC | TRBJ2-7 | TRBV5-1 | TRBD1 | NA
CASSQDTMETSGKLFF | TGCGCCAGCAGCCAAGATACAATGGAGACCTCTGGGAAACTGTTTTTT | TRBJ1-4 | TRBV4-3 | NA | NA
CASRWRGPPSF | TGTGCCAGCCGTTGGCGGGGGCCCCCAAGTTTC | TRBJ2-7 | TRBV2 | NA | NA
CATGTGGPADTQYF | TGCGCCACCGGTACGGGGGGGCCCGCAGATACGCAGTATTTT | TRBJ2-3 | TRBV5-1 | TRBD2 | NA
CASSEAHRGSGNEQYF | TGTGCCAGCAGTGAAGCGCACAGGGGGAGCGGAAACGAGCAGTACTTC | TRBJ2-7 | TRBV2 | TRBD1 | once
CASSLGGTTEAFF | TGTGCCAGCAGCTTAGGGGGGACCACTGAAGCTTTCTTT | TRBJ1-1 | TRBV7-3 | NA | NA
CASSFGQGGDQPQHF | TGTGCCAGCAGTTTCGGGCAGGGAGGGGATCAGCCCCAGCATTTT | TRBJ1-5 | TRBV27 | NA | NA
CASSEQPRDNEQFF | TGTGCCAGCAGTGAGCAACCGAGGGACAATGAGCAGTTCTTC | TRBJ2-1 | TRBV6-4 | NA | NA
CASSLRLAVSEQFF | TGCGCCAGCAGCTTGCGACTAGCGGTCAGCGAGCAGTTCTTC | TRBJ2-1 | TRBV5-1 | TRBD2 | NA
CASAGTVGEKLFF | TGCGCCAGCGCCGGGACAGTCGGGGAAAAACTGTTTTTT | TRBJ1-4 | TRBV10-1 | TRBD1 | NA
CASSQDIGQGKTQYF | TGTGCCAGCAGCCAAGATATAGGGCAGGGAAAAACCCAGTACTTC | TRBJ2-5 | TRBV3-1/TRBV3-2 | NA | NA
CASSPGYQETQYF | TGTGCCAGCAGTCCAGGATACCAAGAGACCCAGTACTTC | TRBJ2-5 | TRBV7-8 | NA | NA
CASSHRGFTEAFF | TGTGCCAGCAGCCACCGAGGGTTTACTGAAGCTTTCTTT | TRBJ1-1 | TRBV3-1/TRBV3-2 | NA | NA
CASSYPGTGETQYF | TGTGCCAGCAGTTACCCCGGGACAGGGGAGACCCAGTACTTC | TRBJ2-5 | TRBV6-2/TRBV6-3 | TRBD1 | NA
CASSYVDRGLMFF | TGTGCCAGCAGTTACGTGGACAGGGGACTTATGTTCTTC | TRBJ2-1 | TRBV6-5 | TRBD1 | NA
CASSPGAGNTIYF | TGTGCCAGCTCACCTGGAGCTGGAAACACCATATATTTT | TRBJ1-3 | TRBV18 | NA | NA
CASSRTGAGNTIYF | TGTGCCAGCAGTCGCACAGGGGCTGGAAACACCATATATTTT | TRBJ1-3 | TRBV6-2/TRBV6-3 | TRBD1 | NA
CASSYAGDAYEQYF | TGTGCCAGCAGTTACGCGGGGGACGCCTACGAGCAGTACTTC | TRBJ2-7 | TRBV6-6 | TRBD2 | once
CASSFTSGSPYNEQFF | TGTGCCAGCAGCTTTACTAGCGGGAGTCCCTACAATGAGCAGTTCTTC | TRBJ2-1 | TRBV7-8 | TRBD2 | once
CASLPSASSGRREQYF | TGTGCAAGTCTCCCTAGCGCGTCTAGCGGGAGGCGCGAGCAGTACTTC | TRBJ2-7 | TRBV12-2 | NA | NA
CASSLKAGDGETQYF | TGCGCCAGCAGCTTAAAGGCAGGGGATGGGGAGACCCAGTACTTC | TRBJ2-5 | TRBV5-1 | NA | once
CASSPGQITDTQYF | TGTGCCAGCTCACCCGGACAGATCACAGATACGCAGTATTTT | TRBJ2-3 | TRBV18 | NA | NA
CASTAGQGNTEAFF | TGCGCCAGCACGGCAGGGCAGGGTAACACTGAAGCTTTCTTT | TRBJ1-1 | TRBV5-1 | NA | NA
CATGRTGATGELFF | TGTGCCACCGGGAGGACAGGGGCTACCGGGGAGCTGTTTTTT | TRBJ2-2 | TRBV24-1 | TRBD1 | NA
CASSYTGDENEQFF | TGTGCCAGCAGTTACACAGGGGATGAAAATGAGCAGTTCTTC | TRBJ2-1 | TRBV7-3 | TRBD1 | NA
CASSQVYSYYNEQFF | TGCGCCAGCAGCCAAGTGTACAGTTACTACAATGAGCAGTTCTTC | TRBJ2-1 | TRBV4-1 | NA | many
CASGLTSGASYEQYF | TGTGCCAGTGGTTTGACATCTGGGGCAAGCTACGAGCAGTACTTC | TRBJ2-7 | TRBV19 | NA | few
CASSAPSGGSLF | TGTGCCAGCAGTGCACCTAGCGGGGGTTCGCTCTTC | TRBJ2-1 | TRBV6-6 | TRBD2 | NA